This entry concerns a single TCR beta chain. The data stem from a study of blood T cell repertoires in COVID-19. Study at large: Spain, Italy and the United States supplied samples that represented acute and convalescent COVID-19. T cells, B-cell-depleted T cells, or PBMCs provided the cDNA or gDNA that served as material.

How the authors handled the data: Estimated nucleated cell counts came from reference gene primer amplification. Data came from immunoSEQ multiplex PCR; TCRdb stores just in-frame clones and leaves some out. That table supplies the V and J calls and clone size; D and trimming were determined from the DNA. The sample has about 440,000 clones, 75% to 90% seen once. The CDR3 is 20 amino acids. The J gene is TRBJ1-5, the V gene TRBV21-1; no check of the table's D call, TRBD1, against the DNA was made. TRBV21-1 is tagged as a pseudogene. The receptor comes from a woman aged 25-40 years with acute or convalescent COVID-19. The specimen was peripheral blood. The CDR3 sequence: CASSKGRGQVGPVLNQPQHF. CDR3 in DNA: TGTGCCAGCAGCAAAGGAAGAGGACAGGTCGGACCTGTCCTAAATCAGCCCCAGCATTTT.